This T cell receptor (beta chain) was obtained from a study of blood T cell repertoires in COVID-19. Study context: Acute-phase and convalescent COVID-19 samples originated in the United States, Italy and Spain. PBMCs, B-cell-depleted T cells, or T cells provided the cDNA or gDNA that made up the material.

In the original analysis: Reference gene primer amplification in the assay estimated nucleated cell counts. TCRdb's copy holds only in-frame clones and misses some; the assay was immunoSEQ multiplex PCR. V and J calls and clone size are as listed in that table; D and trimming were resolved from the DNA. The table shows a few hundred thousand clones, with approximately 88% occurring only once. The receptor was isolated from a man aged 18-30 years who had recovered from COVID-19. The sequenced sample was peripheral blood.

CDR3 protein: CASSVLTVNTEAFF. As DNA, the CDR3 is TGTGCCAGCAGCGTATTGACAGTGAACACTGAAGCTTTCTTT. This sequence joins TRBV9 and TRBJ1-1, with TRBD1 as a possible D gene (5 bases). CDR1 and CDR2 from the germline V gene are SGDLS and YYNGEE. CDR3 length: 14 residues. Between the trimmed V and J ends, which lost 1 base and 0 bases, there was a span of 7 bases.